The TCR beta chain described here comes from a study of T cells in Graves' hyperthyroidism and ophthalmopathy. These patients, aged 18 to 65, had recently diagnosed hyperthyroidism lasting under 2 months. Uncontrolled infection, other autoimmune disease, pregnancy and lactation each barred patients from inclusion. PBMCs were collected from an approximately 9.5 ml volume of fresh peripheral blood. Note on this clonotype: Its antigen is unknown.

Notes on the study in general: A 13 V-J model separated ophthalmopathy from stable hyperthyroidism.

The length of the CDR3 is 12 residues. Trimming took off 8 bases at V and 5 bases at J, with 10 bases between the two ends. Looked up from germline, CDR1 is MNHNS and CDR2 is SASEGT. Amplified regions were TCR beta CDR3 sequences from RNA transcripts. A set of HTBI primers served as the primers for a first-round RT-PCR of the TCR CDR3. TCRdb independently ran MiXCR on the multiplex PCR reads; one entry per CDR3 protein. The sample holds hundreds of thousands of distinct CDR3 sequences, approximately 15% seen once. The TCR comes from a woman aged 25 to 39 with Graves' hyperthyroidism that later progressed to Graves' ophthalmopathy. V gene TRBV6-1 combines with J gene TRBJ2-1; D call uncertain. The sample comprised blood. The CDR3 nucleotides are TGTGCCAGCCAGGAGATCAACAATGAGCAGTTCTTC. As protein: CASQEINNEQFF.